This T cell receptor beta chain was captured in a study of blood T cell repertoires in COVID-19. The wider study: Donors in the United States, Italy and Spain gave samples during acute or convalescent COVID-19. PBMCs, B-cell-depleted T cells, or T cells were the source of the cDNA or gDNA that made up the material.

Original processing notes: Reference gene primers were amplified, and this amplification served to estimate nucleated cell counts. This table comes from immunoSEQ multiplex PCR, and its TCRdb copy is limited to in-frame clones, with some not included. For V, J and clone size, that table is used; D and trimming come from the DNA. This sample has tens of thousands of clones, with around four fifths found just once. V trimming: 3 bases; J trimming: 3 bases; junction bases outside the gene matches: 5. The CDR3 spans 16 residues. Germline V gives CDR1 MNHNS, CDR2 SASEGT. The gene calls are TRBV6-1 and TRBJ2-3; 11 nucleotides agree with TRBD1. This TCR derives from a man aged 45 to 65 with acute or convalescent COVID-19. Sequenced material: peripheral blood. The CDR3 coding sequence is TGTGCCAGCAGTGATGCCGGGACAGGGGGTACAGATACGCAGTATTTT. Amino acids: CASSDAGTGGTDTQYF.